Detailed here is one TCR beta chain. The data were taken from a study of blood T cell repertoires in COVID-19. Overall study: The cDNA or gDNA used as material had been derived from T cells, B-cell-depleted T cells, or PBMCs.

In the original analysis: Researchers report that nucleated cell counts were estimated from reference gene primer amplification. Using immunoSEQ multiplex PCR, the repertoire was profiled, and TCRdb retains in-frame clones only, with some absent. For V, J and clone size, that table is used; D and trimming come from the DNA. The data show around 98,000 clones, roughly 87% seen once. Per germline, CDR1 SGHAT and CDR2 FQNNGV. The CDR3 runs to 14 residues. The ends lost 1 base at V and 6 bases at J; junction bases unmatched: 6. V and J are TRBV11-2 and TRBJ2-7; 7 bases are shared with TRBD1. This TCR came from a man aged 70-80 years with acute or convalescent COVID-19. The sample was peripheral blood. The CDR3 DNA follows: TGTGCCAGCAGCTTAGTAACAGGGGCCGGCGAGCAGTACGTC. Translating gives CASSLVTGAGEQYV.